This T cell receptor beta chain was recovered during a study of blood T cell repertoires in COVID-19. Study-level background: The United States, Italy and Spain were the sources of the acute and convalescent COVID-19 samples.

Authors' analysis steps: Estimation of nucleated cell counts was performed using reference gene primer amplification. Sequenced by immunoSEQ multiplex PCR; TCRdb stores in-frame clones only, minus some. V and J calls and clone size are as listed in that table; D and trimming were resolved from the DNA. The sample includes about 380,000 clones, roughly 80% seen only once; the top ten take 1.1%. CDR3 length: 13 residues. The germline V gene encodes CDR1 SNHLY and CDR2 FYNNEI. Germline trimming cut 8 bases from V and 5 bases from J; bases unmatched to any gene: 6. This receptor was identified in a human donor with acute or convalescent COVID-19. The donor label of this sample is uncertain. The rearrangement uses TRBV2 and TRBJ2-1; 7 bases agree with TRBD2. The specimen sequenced was peripheral blood. CDR3 loop: CASHGGSHNEQFF. DNA of the CDR3: TGTGCCAGCCATGGCGGGAGCCACAATGAGCAGTTCTTC.